This TCR beta chain emerged from a study of blood T cell repertoires in COVID-19. This CDR3 spans 19 amino acids. Germline V gene sequence: CDR1 SGHAT, CDR2 FQNNGV. V gave up 6 bases and J gave up 4 bases; unmatched junction bases: 17. Profiled with immunoSEQ multiplex PCR; TCRdb holds only in-frame clones, not every one. The table has about 430,000 clones, about 88% seen once. The sample was PBMCs or T cells enriched from blood (not recorded which). The chain uses TRBV11-2 and TRBJ2-2, with 10 bases lining up with TRBD2. This clonotype was sampled from a woman between 18 and 30 years old who had been exposed to COVID-19. The CDR3 spells CASRHGTDKRGGLTGELFF. The CDR3 bases are TGTGCCAGCAGACACGGGACAGACAAGCGGGGGGGTCTCACCGGGGAGCTGTTTTTT.